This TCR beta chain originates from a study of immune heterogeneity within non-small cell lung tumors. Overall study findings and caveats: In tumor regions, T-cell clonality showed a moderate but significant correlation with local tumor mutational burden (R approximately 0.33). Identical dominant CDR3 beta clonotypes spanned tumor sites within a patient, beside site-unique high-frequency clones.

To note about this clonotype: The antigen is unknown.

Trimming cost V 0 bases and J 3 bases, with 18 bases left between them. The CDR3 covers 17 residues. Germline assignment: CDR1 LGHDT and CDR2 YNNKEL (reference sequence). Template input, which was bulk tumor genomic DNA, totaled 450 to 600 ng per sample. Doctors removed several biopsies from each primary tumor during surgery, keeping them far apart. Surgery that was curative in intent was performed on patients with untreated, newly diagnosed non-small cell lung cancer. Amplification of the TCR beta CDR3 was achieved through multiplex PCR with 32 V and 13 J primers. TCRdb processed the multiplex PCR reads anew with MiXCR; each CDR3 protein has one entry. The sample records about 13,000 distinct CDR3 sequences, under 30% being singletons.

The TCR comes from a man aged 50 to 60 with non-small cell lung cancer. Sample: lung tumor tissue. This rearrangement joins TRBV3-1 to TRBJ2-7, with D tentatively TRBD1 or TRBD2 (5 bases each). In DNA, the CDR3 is TGTGCCAGCAGCCAAGATAGGGACGGCCCCTATGGCTACGAGCAGTACTTC. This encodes CASSQDRDGPYGYEQYF.